The T cell receptor (beta chain) under discussion was sequenced for a study of CD8+CD57+ T cells in acquired aplastic anemia. Sequenced patients had shown CD8+CD57+ cell expansion by flow cytometry. TCR beta VDJ and CDR3 were profiled, and genomic DNA was the template. TCRdb reprocessed the reads with MiXCR, giving one entry per CDR3 protein. The sample carries hundreds of thousands of distinct CDR3 sequences, approximately 57% recorded once. Germline CDR1 SGHVS, CDR2 FQNEAQ. This CDR3 has 13 amino acids. V was shortened by 10 bases and J by 2 bases, with 14 bases between the two germline ends. The sample consisted of sorted CD4+, CD8+, or CD8+CD57+ T cells (not recorded which) from PBMCs. The TCR originated in a human donor with aplastic anemia. V usage is TRBV7-8 and J usage is TRBJ1-1; D call uncertain. CDR3 sequence (DNA): TGTGCCACTCACCGGACGCGTAACACTGAAGCTTTCTTT. It specifies CATHRTRNTEAFF.